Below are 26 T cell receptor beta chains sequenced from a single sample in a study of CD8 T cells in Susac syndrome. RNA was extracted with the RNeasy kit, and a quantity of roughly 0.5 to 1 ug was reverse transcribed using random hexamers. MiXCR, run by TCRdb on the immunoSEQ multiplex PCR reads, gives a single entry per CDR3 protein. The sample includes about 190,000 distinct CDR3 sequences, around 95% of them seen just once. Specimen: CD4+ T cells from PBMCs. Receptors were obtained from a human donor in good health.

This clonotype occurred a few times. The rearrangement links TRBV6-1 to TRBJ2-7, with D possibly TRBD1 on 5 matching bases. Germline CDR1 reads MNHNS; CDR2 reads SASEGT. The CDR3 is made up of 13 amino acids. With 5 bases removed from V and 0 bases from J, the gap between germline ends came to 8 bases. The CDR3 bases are TGTGCCAGCAGTCAGGGCCCCTCCTACGAGCAGTACTTC. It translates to CASSQGPSYEQYF.

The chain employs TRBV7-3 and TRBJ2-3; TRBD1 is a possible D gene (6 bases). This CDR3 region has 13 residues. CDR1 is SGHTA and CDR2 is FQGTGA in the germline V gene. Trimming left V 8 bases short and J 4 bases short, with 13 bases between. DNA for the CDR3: TGTGCCAGCGGTGTCGCAGGGGCAGATACGCAGTATTTT. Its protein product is CASGVAGADTQYF.

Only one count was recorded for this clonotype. CDR3 loop: CASSQGQGPHYEQYV. The CDR3 region has the DNA TGTGCCAGCAGCCAGGGGCAGGGTCCCCACTACGAGCAGTACGTC. The rearrangement links TRBV11-2 to TRBJ2-7; D possibly corresponds to TRBD1 (6 bases). The V end lost 5 bases, the J end lost 3 bases, and 17 bases lay between the germline ends. This CDR3 is 15 amino acids long. In germline, CDR1 is SGHAT, CDR2 FQNNGV.

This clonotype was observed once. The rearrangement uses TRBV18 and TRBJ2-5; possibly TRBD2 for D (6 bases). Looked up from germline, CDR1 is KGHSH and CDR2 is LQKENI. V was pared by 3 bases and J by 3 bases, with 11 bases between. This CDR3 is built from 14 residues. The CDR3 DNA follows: TGTGCCAGCTCACCCGGGACTCAAGAAGAGACCCAGTACTTC. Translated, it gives CASSPGTQEETQYF. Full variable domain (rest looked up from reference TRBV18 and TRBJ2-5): NAGVMQNPRHLVRRRGQEARLRCSPMKGHSHVYWYRQLPEEGLKFMVYLQKENIIDESGMPKERFSAEFPKEGPSILRIQQVVRGDSAAYFCASSPGTQEETQYFGPGTRLLVL.

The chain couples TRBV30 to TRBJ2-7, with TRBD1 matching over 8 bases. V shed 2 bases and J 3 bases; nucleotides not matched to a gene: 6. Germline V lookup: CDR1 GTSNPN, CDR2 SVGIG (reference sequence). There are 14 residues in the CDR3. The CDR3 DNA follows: TGTGCCTGGAGTACTCAGGGGGCGATCTACGAGCAGTACGTC. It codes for CAWSTQGAIYEQYV.

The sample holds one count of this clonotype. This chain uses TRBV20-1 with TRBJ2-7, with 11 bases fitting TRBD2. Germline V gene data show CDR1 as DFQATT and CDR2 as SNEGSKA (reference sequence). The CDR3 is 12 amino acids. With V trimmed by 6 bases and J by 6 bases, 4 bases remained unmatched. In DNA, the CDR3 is TGCAGTGCAAATGGACTAGCGGGCGAGCAGTACGTC. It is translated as CSANGLAGEQYV.

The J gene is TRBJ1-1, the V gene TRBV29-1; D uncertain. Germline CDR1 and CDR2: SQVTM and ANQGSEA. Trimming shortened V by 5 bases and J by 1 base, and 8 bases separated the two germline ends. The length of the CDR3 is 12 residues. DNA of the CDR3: TGCAGCGTTCAGATTACGAACACTGAAGCTTTCTTT. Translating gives CSVQITNTEAFF.

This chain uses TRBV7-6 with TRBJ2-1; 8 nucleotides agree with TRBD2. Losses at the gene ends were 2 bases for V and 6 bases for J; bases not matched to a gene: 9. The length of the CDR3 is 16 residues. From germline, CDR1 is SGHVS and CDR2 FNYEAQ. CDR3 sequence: CASSLQREPKRNEQFF. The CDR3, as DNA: TGTGCCAGCAGCTTACAGCGGGAGCCAAAGCGCAATGAGCAGTTCTTC.

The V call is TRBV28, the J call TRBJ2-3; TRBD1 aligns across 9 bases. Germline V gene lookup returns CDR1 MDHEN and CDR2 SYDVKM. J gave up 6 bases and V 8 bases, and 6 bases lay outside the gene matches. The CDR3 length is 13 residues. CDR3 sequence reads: CASREQGADTQYF. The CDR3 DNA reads TGTGCCAGCCGAGAACAGGGGGCGGATACGCAGTATTTT.

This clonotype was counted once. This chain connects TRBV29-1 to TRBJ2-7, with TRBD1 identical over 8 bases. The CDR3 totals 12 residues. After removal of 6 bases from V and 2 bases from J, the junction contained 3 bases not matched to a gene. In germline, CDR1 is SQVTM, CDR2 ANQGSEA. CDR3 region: CSVTTGAYEQYF. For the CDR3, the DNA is TGCAGCGTGACGACAGGGGCCTACGAGCAGTACTTC.

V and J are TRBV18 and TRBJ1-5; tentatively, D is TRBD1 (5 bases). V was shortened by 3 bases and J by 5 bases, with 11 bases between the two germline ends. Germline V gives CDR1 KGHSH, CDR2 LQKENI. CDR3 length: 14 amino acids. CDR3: CASSPGIRDQPQHF. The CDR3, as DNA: TGTGCCAGCTCACCGGGAATCAGGGATCAGCCCCAGCATTTT. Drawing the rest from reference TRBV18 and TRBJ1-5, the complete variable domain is NAGVMQNPRHLVRRRGQEARLRCSPMKGHSHVYWYRQLPEEGLKFMVYLQKENIIDESGMPKERFSAEFPKEGPSILRIQQVVRGDSAAYFCASSPGIRDQPQHFGDGTRLSIL.

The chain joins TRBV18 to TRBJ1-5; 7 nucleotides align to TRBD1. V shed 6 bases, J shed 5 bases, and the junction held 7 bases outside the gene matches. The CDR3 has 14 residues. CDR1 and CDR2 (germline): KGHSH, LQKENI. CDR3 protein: CASSRDREDQPQHF. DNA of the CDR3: TGTGCCAGCTCGAGAGACAGGGAAGATCAGCCCCAGCATTTT.

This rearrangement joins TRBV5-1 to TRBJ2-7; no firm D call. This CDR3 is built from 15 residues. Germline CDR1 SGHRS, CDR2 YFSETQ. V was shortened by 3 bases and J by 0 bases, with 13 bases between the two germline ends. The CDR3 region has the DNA TGCGCCAGCAGCTCGAACGGCCCACCCTCCTACGAGCAGTACGTC. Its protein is CASSSNGPPSYEQYV.

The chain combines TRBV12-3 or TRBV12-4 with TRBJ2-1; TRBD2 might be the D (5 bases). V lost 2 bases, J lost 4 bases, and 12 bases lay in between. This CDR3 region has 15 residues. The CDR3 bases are TGTGCCAGCAGTTTAAGTCGGGGAACGTACAATGAGCAGTTCTTC. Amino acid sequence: CASSLSRGTYNEQFF.

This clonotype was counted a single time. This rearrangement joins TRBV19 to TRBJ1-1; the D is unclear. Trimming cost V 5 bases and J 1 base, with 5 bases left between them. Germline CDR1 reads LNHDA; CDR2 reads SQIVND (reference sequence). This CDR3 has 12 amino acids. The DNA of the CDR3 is TGTGCCAGTAGTTTCAAGAACACTGAAGCTTTCTTT. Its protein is CASSFKNTEAFF.

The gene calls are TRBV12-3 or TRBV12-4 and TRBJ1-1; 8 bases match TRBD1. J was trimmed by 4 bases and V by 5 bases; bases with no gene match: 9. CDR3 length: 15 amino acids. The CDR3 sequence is CASSDPGQGSTEAFF. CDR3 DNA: TGTGCCAGCAGTGACCCTGGACAGGGTAGCACTGAAGCTTTCTTT.

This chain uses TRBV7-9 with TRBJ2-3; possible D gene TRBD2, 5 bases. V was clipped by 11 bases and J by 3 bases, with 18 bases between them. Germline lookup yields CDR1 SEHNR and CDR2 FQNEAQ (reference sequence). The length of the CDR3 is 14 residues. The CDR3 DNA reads TGTGCCGGTTCCGGCGGGCGGGTAACAGATACGCAGTATTTT. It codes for CAGSGGRVTDTQYF.

The CDR3 loop is CASTKQAIYGYTF. CDR3 bases: TGTGCCAGCACCAAGCAGGCGATCTATGGCTACACCTTC. This rearrangement joins TRBV12-3 or TRBV12-4 to TRBJ1-2; D is ambiguous. V was trimmed by 7 bases and J by 4 bases, leaving 13 bases between them. The CDR3 spans 13 residues.

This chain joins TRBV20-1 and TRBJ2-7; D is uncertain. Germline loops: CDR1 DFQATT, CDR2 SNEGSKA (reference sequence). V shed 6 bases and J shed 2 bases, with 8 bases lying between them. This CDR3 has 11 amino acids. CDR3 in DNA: TGCAGTGCAGGAATCACCTACGAGCAGTACGTC. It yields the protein CSAGITYEQYV.

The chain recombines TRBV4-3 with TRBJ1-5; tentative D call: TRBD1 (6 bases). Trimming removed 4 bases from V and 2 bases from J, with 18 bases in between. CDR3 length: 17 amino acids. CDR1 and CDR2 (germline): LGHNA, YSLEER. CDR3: CASSRDPGARGNQPQHF. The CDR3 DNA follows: TGCGCCAGCAGCCGAGATCCGGGGGCAAGGGGCAATCAGCCCCAGCATTTT.

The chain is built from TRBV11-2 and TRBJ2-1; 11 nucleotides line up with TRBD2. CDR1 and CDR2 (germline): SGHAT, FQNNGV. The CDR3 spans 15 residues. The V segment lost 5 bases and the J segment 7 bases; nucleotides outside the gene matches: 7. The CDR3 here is CASSPIAGGGNEQFF. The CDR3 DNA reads TGTGCCAGCAGCCCCATAGCGGGAGGGGGGAATGAGCAGTTCTTC.

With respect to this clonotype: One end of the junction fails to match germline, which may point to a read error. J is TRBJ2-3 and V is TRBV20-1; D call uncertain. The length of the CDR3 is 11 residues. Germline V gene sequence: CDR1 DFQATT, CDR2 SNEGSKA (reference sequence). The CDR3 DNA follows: TGCAGTGCTAGAATCCGTGATACGCGGTATTTT. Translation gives CSARIRDTRYF.

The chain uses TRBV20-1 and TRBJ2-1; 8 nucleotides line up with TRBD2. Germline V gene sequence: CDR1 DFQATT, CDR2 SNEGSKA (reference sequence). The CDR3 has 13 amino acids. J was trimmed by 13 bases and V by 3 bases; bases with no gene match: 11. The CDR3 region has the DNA TGCAGTGCTAGCGGGAGGGCCGACTACCGACAGTTCTTC. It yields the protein CSASGRADYRQFF.

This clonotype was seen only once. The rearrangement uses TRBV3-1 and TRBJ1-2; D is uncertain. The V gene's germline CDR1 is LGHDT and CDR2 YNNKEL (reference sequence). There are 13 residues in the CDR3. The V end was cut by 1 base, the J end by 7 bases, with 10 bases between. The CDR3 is CASSQARAGGYTF. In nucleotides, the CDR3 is TGTGCCAGCAGCCAAGCCCGGGCGGGTGGCTACACCTTC.

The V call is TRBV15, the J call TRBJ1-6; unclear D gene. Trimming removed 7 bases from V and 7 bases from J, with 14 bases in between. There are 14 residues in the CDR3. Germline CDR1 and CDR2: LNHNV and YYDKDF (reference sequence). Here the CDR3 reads CATTPYRLNSPLHF. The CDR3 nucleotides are TGTGCCACCACTCCCTACAGATTAAATTCACCCCTCCACTTT.

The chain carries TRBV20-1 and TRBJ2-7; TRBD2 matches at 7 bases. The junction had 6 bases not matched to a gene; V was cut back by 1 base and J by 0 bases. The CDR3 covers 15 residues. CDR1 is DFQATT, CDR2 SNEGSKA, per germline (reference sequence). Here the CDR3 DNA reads TGCAGTGCTAGAGGGTTCGGGGGGAACTCCTACGAGCAGTACTTC. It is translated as CSARGFGGNSYEQYF.